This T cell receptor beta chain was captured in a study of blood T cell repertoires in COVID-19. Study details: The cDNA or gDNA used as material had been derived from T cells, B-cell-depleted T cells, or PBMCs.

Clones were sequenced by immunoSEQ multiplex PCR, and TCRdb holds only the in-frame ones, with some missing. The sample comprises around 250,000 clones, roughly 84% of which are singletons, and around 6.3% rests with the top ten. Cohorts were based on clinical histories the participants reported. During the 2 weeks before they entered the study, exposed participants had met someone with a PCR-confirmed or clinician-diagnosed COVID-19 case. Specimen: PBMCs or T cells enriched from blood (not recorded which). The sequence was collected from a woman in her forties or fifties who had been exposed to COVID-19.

This chain's CDR3 is CATSGHGDYQETQYF. Here the CDR3 DNA reads TGTGCCACCAGCGGACACGGAGATTATCAAGAGACCCAGTACTTC. V and J are TRBV24-1 and TRBJ2-5, with a tentative D call TRBD1 (5 bases). V was trimmed by 7 bases and J by 2 bases, leaving 16 bases between them. The CDR3 has 15 residues. Germline V gives CDR1 KGHDR, CDR2 SFDVKD.